The entry below describes one T cell receptor beta chain. This clone's antigen is unknown. Base qualities are not recorded, but no much larger clone differs from it by a single base. The method was PCR. Sequencing used an Illumina HiSeq 2500. To normalize quantification of the TCRbeta repertoire, the TCR libraries were built with molecular barcoding that relied on unique molecular identifiers. Through fastp at Q25 and MiXCR, TCRdb rebuilt clones from the public reads, retaining in-frame beta chains. Rows merge per CDR3 protein into single entries with the most common DNA and genes. The sample table contains about 870,000 distinct CDR3 sequences; only one count was recorded for 15% to 20% of them. The ten largest make up approximately 5% of the sample. The data originate from a study of T-cell reconstitution after alpha-beta-depleted transplantation in children listed by TCRdb under 2016. In terms of the full investigation: Using TCR repertoire profiling, the study quantitatively followed how T-cell immune reconstitution unfolded in children after TCRalphabeta/CD19-depleted allogeneic hematopoietic cell transplantation.

The meaning of the sample's treatment or condition label: allogeneic hematopoietic cell transplantation with graft depleted of TCRalphabeta T cells and CD19 B cells. The children who served as transplant recipients had been given grafts of TCRalphabeta/CD19-depleted allogeneic hematopoietic cells. Looking up the germline V gene (reference sequence) yields CDR1 MNHEY and CDR2 SMNVEV. V drops 3 bases and J drops 0 bases, leaving 9 bases in between. From its cysteine to its phenylalanine, the CDR3 spans 15 amino acids. The CDR3 DNA has 45 bases and is translated from base 1. Beyond this particular receptor, the publication reports: The frequencies of hyperexpanded clones fell over the following months, and after one year, T-cell counts and TCRbeta diversity were mostly attributed to newly produced T cells. The apparently early alphabetaT-cell count recovery about two months after transplant was reportedly dependent on only several hundred rapidly expanded clones derived from non-depleted graft cells. The high TCRbeta diversity at day 60 in some patients was ascribed to recipient T cells and intrathymic progenitors that had survived conditioning.

The TCR originated in a male patient younger than 18 who had a stem cell transplant for acute lymphoblastic leukemia, so the T cells may come from the graft donor. This sample comprised PBMCs, mostly from graft donor cells, obtained 360 days after TCRalphabeta/CD19-depleted stem cell transplant. This sequence uses TRBV27 and TRBJ1-3, with a weak D call of TRBD1 (5 bases match). This receptor has the CDR3 CASSLRGSSGNTIYF. The nucleotide sequence reads as follows: TGTGCCAGCAGTTTGAGGGGATCCTCTGGAAACACCATATATTTT.